These 27 T cell receptor beta chains were sequenced from one sample in a study of cytomegalovirus exposure and HLA in healthy donors. The study ran its PCR with 60 Vbeta and 13 Jbeta primers. This table comes from immunoSEQ multiplex PCR, and its TCRdb copy is limited to in-frame clones, with some not included. The data show some 150,000 clones, 75% to 90% seen once. The sample was PBMCs. The source is a man aged 25-45 years in good health and CMV-seronegative.

The chain employs TRBV7-9 and TRBJ1-4; 10 bases match TRBD1. CDR1 is SEHNR, CDR2 FQNEAQ, per germline (reference sequence). The CDR3 has 17 residues. Trimming at V came to 4 bases and at J to 3 bases, leaving 8 bases not matched to a gene. The CDR3 bases are TGTGCCAGCAGCTCACCGGGACAGGGGCTACCTAATGAAAAACTGTTTTTT. Encoded protein: CASSSPGQGLPNEKLFF.

This clone came up once. This chain joins TRBV7-2 and TRBJ1-5; tentative D call: TRBD1 (5 bases). Trimming removed 5 bases from V and 0 bases from J, with 11 bases in between. This CDR3 region has 15 residues. The germline V gene encodes CDR1 SGHTA and CDR2 FQGNSA. DNA for the CDR3: TGTGCCAGCAGCGCGGGACGGAATAGCAATCAGCCCCAGCATTTT. Translating gives CASSAGRNSNQPQHF.

The chain carries TRBV5-1 and TRBJ1-1; no reliable D call. This CDR3 is built from 14 residues. Germline V CDR1 and CDR2: SGHRS, YFSETQ. With 3 bases removed from V and 1 base from J, the gap between germline ends came to 10 bases. This chain's CDR3 is CASSWEGENTEAFF. The CDR3 DNA sequence: TGCGCCAGCAGCTGGGAGGGTGAGAACACTGAAGCTTTCTTT.

The chain links TRBV9 to TRBJ1-2; 9 bases agree with TRBD1. The V gene end was trimmed by 3 bases and the J gene end by 2 bases; junction bases not matched to a gene: 2. The germline CDR1 and CDR2 sequences are SGDLS and YYNGEE. CDR3 length: 14 amino acids. The CDR3 is CASSDGTGNYGYTF. The CDR3 bases are TGTGCCAGCAGCGACGGGACAGGGAACTATGGCTACACCTTC.

V is TRBV29-1 and J is TRBJ1-2, with TRBD1 matching over 10 bases. The germline V gene encodes CDR1 SQVTM and CDR2 ANQGSEA. The CDR3 spans 12 residues. V trimming: 3 bases; J trimming: 6 bases; junction bases outside the gene matches: 1. The CDR3 region has the DNA TGCAGCGTTGAGGACAGGGGGAATGGCTACACCTTC. Its translation is CSVEDRGNGYTF.

This chain links TRBV6-1 with TRBJ1-4; tentatively, D is TRBD1 (5 bases). The ends were cut back, 0 bases at V and 6 bases at J, with 14 bases in the middle. Germline-derived CDR1 and CDR2 are MNHNS and SASEGT. CDR3 size: 16 residues. In nucleotides, the CDR3 is TGTGCCAGCAGTGAAGCGCTACAGGTACTTTATGAAAAACTGTTTTTT. Translating gives CASSEALQVLYEKLFF.

The chain links TRBV27 to TRBJ2-1; 8 bases map to TRBD2. V lost 11 bases, J lost 5 bases, and 11 bases stayed unmatched. This CDR3 comprises 14 residues. CDR1 MNHEY and CDR2 SMNVEV come from the germline V gene (reference sequence). CDR3 sequence reads: CAPQAGVVHNEQFF. The CDR3 DNA follows: TGTGCCCCCCAAGCGGGAGTAGTTCACAATGAGCAGTTCTTC.

The gene calls are TRBV11-1 and TRBJ1-4; 8 nucleotides match TRBD1. Germline trimming cut 6 bases from V and 6 bases from J; bases unmatched to any gene: 9. Germline V gene lookup returns CDR1 SGHAT and CDR2 FQDESV (reference sequence). This CDR3 comprises 15 residues. The chain's CDR3 is CASRPQGAPDEKLFF. CDR3 nucleotides: TGTGCCAGCAGACCTCAGGGGGCGCCCGATGAAAAACTGTTTTTT.

The chain carries TRBV7-7 and TRBJ2-7; D is unclear. Germline V lookup: CDR1 SSHAT, CDR2 FNYEAQ (reference sequence). The V end was cut by 3 bases, the J end by 8 bases, with 14 bases between. CDR3 length equals 13 residues. CDR3: CASSLGPVAKQYF. The CDR3 DNA is TGTGCCAGCAGCTTGGGCCCCGTGGCGAAGCAGTACTTC.

The CDR3 DNA follows: TGTGCCAGCAGTTTAGGGGGATTGGCTGAAGCTTTCTTT. This codes for CASSLGGLAEAFF. The chain is built from TRBV6-5 and TRBJ1-1; D perhaps matches TRBD1 (6 bases). This CDR3 spans 13 amino acids. Per germline, CDR1 MNHEY and CDR2 SVGAGI. V lost 4 bases, J lost 6 bases, and 12 bases lay in between.

CDR3 in amino acids: CASSSMWAGGGKPGGNQPQHF. DNA of the CDR3: TGTGCCAGCAGTTCCATGTGGGCAGGGGGCGGTAAACCGGGCGGCAATCAGCCCCAGCATTTT. V and J are TRBV28 and TRBJ1-5, with 8 bases fitting TRBD1. J gave up 2 bases and V 4 bases, and 22 bases lay outside the gene matches. Germline V gene data show CDR1 as MDHEN and CDR2 as SYDVKM. The CDR3 runs 21 residues. The full variable domain, its missing parts supplied by reference TRBV28 and TRBJ1-5, is DVKVTQSSRYLVKRTGEKVFLECVQDMDHENMFWYRQDPGLGLRLIYFSYDVKMKEKGDIPEGYSVSREKKERFSLILESASTNQTSMYLCASSSMWAGGGKPGGNQPQHFGDGTRLSIL.

This clone occurred a few times. The rearrangement joins TRBV5-5 to TRBJ1-5, with a tentative D call TRBD1 (5 bases). This CDR3 contains 15 residues. Germline-derived CDR1 and CDR2 are SGHKS and YYEKEE (reference sequence). Deletions cut 4 bases from V and 0 bases from J, with 11 bases between. The CDR3: CASSPDSYSNQPQHF. The CDR3 coding sequence is TGTGCCAGCAGCCCCGACAGTTATAGCAATCAGCCCCAGCATTTT.

The sample holds a few counts of this clone. The chain is built from TRBV11-2 and TRBJ2-1; TRBD2 agrees at 9 bases. With 5 bases clipped from V and 6 bases from J, the junction kept 8 bases outside the gene matches. Germline assignment: CDR1 SGHAT and CDR2 FQNNGV. The length of the CDR3 is 15 residues. In DNA form, the CDR3 reads TGTGCCAGCAGCCCCCCCGGGACTAGCTCCAATGAGCAGTTCTTC. This translates into CASSPPGTSSNEQFF.

This chain links TRBV6-6 with TRBJ2-7; 7 positions agree with TRBD1. The CDR3 has 11 amino acids. With 8 bases clipped from V and 5 bases from J, the junction kept 3 bases outside the gene matches. Germline CDR1 and CDR2: MNHNY and SVGAGI (reference sequence). CDR3 nucleotides: TGTGCCAGCCAGACAGGGCACGAGCAGTACTTC. The encoded protein is CASQTGHEQYF.

The rearrangement uses TRBV11-2 and TRBJ2-7; no firm D call. The CDR3 totals 15 residues. The V gene's germline CDR1 is SGHAT and CDR2 FQNNGV. With 3 bases removed from V and 3 bases from J, the gap between germline ends came to 15 bases. In DNA form, the CDR3 reads TGTGCCAGCAGCTTCCCCGGCCGTGGGCACTACGAGCAGTACTTC. Amino acid sequence: CASSFPGRGHYEQYF.

The chain is built from TRBV4-2 and TRBJ2-2; TRBD2 agrees at 14 bases. The CDR3 is made up of 20 amino acids. The trim removed 0 bases at V and 4 bases at J, leaving 10 bases unmatched. Germline values: CDR1 LGHNA, CDR2 YNFKEQ. In DNA, the CDR3 is TGTGCCAGCAGCCAAGATCGAGGGACTAGCGGGAGATGGGGCACCGGGGAGCTGTTTTTT. Protein: CASSQDRGTSGRWGTGELFF.

The J gene is TRBJ2-1, the V gene TRBV7-8, with unresolved D. Germline CDR1 and CDR2: SGHVS and FQNEAQ. CDR3 length equals 16 residues. V lost 4 bases and J 2 bases, leaving 15 bases between the germline ends. This chain's CDR3 is CASSSENEIPYNEQFF. CDR3 sequence (DNA): TGTGCCAGCAGCTCCGAGAACGAAATCCCCTACAATGAGCAGTTCTTC.

The V call is TRBV7-2, the J call TRBJ1-3, with D possibly TRBD1 on 6 matching bases. Germline CDR1 and CDR2: SGHTA and FQGNSA. The CDR3 spans 16 residues. V was cut by 4 bases and J by 0 bases, with 13 bases left in between. Here the CDR3 DNA reads TGTGCCAGCAGCTCAGGGGCGATGATCTCTGGAAACACCATATATTTT. Translated: CASSSGAMISGNTIYF.

In its sample, this clone was seen a few times. J is TRBJ1-5 and V is TRBV28, with D perhaps matching TRBD1 (5 bases). V was shortened by 5 bases and J by 7 bases, with 18 bases between the two germline ends. Germline assignment: CDR1 MDHEN and CDR2 SYDVKM. There are 15 residues in the CDR3. This CDR3 reads CASSDSMGGGQPQHF. CDR3 nucleotide sequence: TGTGCCAGCAGTGACAGCATGGGGGGAGGCCAGCCCCAGCATTTT.

V and J are TRBV28 and TRBJ1-2, with 9 positions matching TRBD1. The length of the CDR3 is 15 residues. Per germline, CDR1 MDHEN and CDR2 SYDVKM. Losses at the gene ends were 1 base for V and 8 bases for J; bases not matched to a gene: 8. CDR3 protein: CASSLLLNRGQGYTF. The CDR3 DNA reads TGTGCCAGCAGTTTATTGCTCAACAGGGGGCAGGGCTACACCTTC.

The rearrangement links TRBV4-2 to TRBJ1-3; D gene ambiguous. The germline gives CDR1 LGHNA, CDR2 YNFKEQ. This CDR3 contains 15 residues. The germline V and J ends were trimmed by 0 bases and 0 bases, with 6 bases remaining between them. The CDR3 DNA follows: TGTGCCAGCAGCCAAGACGGAGGCTCTGGAAACACCATATATTTT. As protein: CASSQDGGSGNTIYF.

The sample holds a few counts of this clone. This same CDR3 is encoded by further DNA sequences in the sample. This chain links TRBV5-6 with TRBJ1-5; 7 bases are a match to TRBD1. This CDR3 is built from 15 residues. The germline V gene has CDR1 SGHDT and CDR2 YYEEEE. The J segment lost 3 bases and the V segment lost 1 base, leaving 4 bases of the junction unmatched. DNA for the CDR3: TGTGCCAGCAGCTTGACAGGGGCCTCCAATCAGCCCCAGCATTTT. It translates to CASSLTGASNQPQHF.

J is TRBJ2-7 and V is TRBV12-5; 8 bases align to TRBD2. J was trimmed by 6 bases and V by 6 bases; bases with no gene match: 13. The CDR3 consists of 15 residues. Germline loops: CDR1 LGHNT, CDR2 FRNRAP. CDR3: CASGLEAGVGAEQYF. CDR3 sequence (DNA): TGTGCTAGTGGCCTGGAAGCGGGAGTCGGGGCCGAGCAGTACTTC.

This clone showed up just once. The chain has TRBV28 and TRBJ1-5, with a tentative D call TRBD1 (6 bases). This CDR3 region has 13 residues. V was cut by 8 bases and J by 3 bases, with 11 bases left in between. CDR1 is MDHEN, CDR2 SYDVKM, per germline. CDR3 coding DNA: TGTGCCAGCGAACAGGGAGTCAATCAGCCCCAGCATTTT. Its protein product is CASEQGVNQPQHF.

The chain employs TRBV11-2 and TRBJ2-5; 8 bases map to TRBD1. The junction had 10 bases not matched to a gene; V was cut back by 3 bases and J by 4 bases. The CDR3 consists of 16 residues. Looked up from germline, CDR1 is SGHAT and CDR2 is FQNNGV. The CDR3 DNA reads as TGTGCCAGCAGCTTGGGGACAGGAAATCAATTAGAGACCCAGTACTTC. Amino acids: CASSLGTGNQLETQYF.

The chain links TRBV5-4 to TRBJ1-1; possibly TRBD1 for D (6 bases). Between the trimmed V and J ends, which lost 3 bases and 5 bases, there was a span of 20 bases. Germline-derived CDR1 and CDR2 are SGHNT and YYREEE (reference sequence). CDR3 size: 16 residues. CDR3 loop: CASSSPRRGLETEAFF. CDR3 sequence (DNA): TGTGCCAGCAGCTCACCCCGGCGGGGGCTGGAGACTGAAGCTTTCTTT.

The gene calls are TRBV18 and TRBJ2-7; possibly TRBD1 for D (6 bases). With 3 bases removed from V and 0 bases from J, the gap between germline ends came to 15 bases. CDR3 size: 16 residues. Germline V CDR1 and CDR2: KGHSH, LQKENI. The CDR3 spells CASSPAPGHSSYEQYF. The DNA of the CDR3 is TGTGCCAGCTCACCTGCCCCGGGACACTCCTCCTACGAGCAGTACTTC.